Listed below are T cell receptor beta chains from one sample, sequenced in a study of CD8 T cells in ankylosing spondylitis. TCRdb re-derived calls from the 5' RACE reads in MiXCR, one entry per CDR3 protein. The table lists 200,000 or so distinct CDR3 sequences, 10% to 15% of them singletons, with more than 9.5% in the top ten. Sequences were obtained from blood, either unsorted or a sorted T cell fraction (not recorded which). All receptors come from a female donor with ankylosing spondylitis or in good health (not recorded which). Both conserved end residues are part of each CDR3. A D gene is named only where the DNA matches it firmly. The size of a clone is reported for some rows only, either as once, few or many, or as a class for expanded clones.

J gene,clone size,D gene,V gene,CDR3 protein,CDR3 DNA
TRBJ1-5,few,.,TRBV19,CASSMFSGTGNQPQHF,TGTGCCAGTAGTATGTTTTCTGGTACGGGCAATCAGCCCCAGCATTTT
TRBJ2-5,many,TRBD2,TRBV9,CASSVALAGGEETQYF,TGTGCCAGCAGCGTAGCTCTAGCGGGAGGAGAAGAGACCCAGTACTTC
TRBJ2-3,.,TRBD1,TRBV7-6,CASSSKDGQGASRSTDTQYF,TGTGCCAGCAGCTCAAAAGACGGACAGGGGGCCTCGAGAAGCACAGATACGCAGTATTTT
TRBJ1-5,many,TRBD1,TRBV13,CASSIRTGGADQPQHF,TGTGCCAGCAGCATACGGACAGGGGGCGCCGATCAGCCCCAGCATTTT
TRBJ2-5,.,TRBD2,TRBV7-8,CASSGGTSGMRETQYF,TGTGCCAGCAGCGGGGGGACTAGCGGGATGAGAGAGACCCAGTACTTC
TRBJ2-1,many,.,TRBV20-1,CSARTVGNIQGEQFF,TGCAGTGCTAGAACAGTGGGGAACATACAGGGTGAGCAGTTCTTC
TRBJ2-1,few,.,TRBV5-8,CASSLISGYNEQFF,TGTGCCAGCAGCTTGATTAGCGGCTACAATGAGCAGTTCTTC
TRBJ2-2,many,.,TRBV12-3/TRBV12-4,CASSLALGDFGGELFF,TGTGCCAGCAGTTTAGCCTTAGGGGATTTCGGCGGGGAGCTGTTTTTT
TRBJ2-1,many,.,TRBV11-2,CASSLVVGSPSQGFEQFF,TGTGCCAGCAGCTTAGTCGTCGGGAGCCCCTCTCAGGGTTTTGAGCAGTTCTTC
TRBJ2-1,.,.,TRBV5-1,CASSLAGQVNEQFF,TGCGCCAGCAGCTTGGCGGGACAAGTAAATGAGCAGTTCTTC
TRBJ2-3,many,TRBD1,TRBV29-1,CSGRTGGDTQYF,TGCAGCGGACGGACAGGGGGGGATACGCAGTATTTT
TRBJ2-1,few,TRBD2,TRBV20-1,CSARALADYNEQFF,TGCAGTGCTAGAGCCCTAGCGGACTACAATGAGCAGTTCTTC
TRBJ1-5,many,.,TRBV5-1,CASSLAGLGNQPQHF,TGCGCCAGCAGCTTGGCTGGGTTGGGGAATCAGCCCCAGCATTTT
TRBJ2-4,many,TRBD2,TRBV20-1,CSARAGGGRVRNIQYF,TGCAGTGCTAGAGCGGGCGGCGGGAGGGTGCGCAACATTCAGTACTTC
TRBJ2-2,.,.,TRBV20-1,CSARGGAAGELFF,TGCAGTGCTAGAGGAGGCGCGGCCGGGGAGCTGTTTTTT
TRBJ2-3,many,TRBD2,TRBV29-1,CSGKLAGITDTQYF,TGCAGTGGTAAACTAGCGGGAATAACAGATACGCAGTATTTT
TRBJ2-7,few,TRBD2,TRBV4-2,CASSSQAGVGYEQYF,TGTGCCAGCAGCTCGCAAGCGGGAGTAGGGTACGAGCAGTACTTC
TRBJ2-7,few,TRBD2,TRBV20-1,CSARDQRGLEQYF,TGCAGTGCTAGAGACCAGCGGGGTCTTGAGCAGTACTTC
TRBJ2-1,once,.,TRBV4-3,CASSYESSPSYNEQFF,TGCGCCAGCAGCTACGAGAGCAGTCCCTCCTACAATGAGCAGTTCTTC
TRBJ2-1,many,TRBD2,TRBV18,CASSTGLADNEQFF,TGTGCCAGCTCAACAGGACTAGCGGACAATGAGCAGTTCTTC
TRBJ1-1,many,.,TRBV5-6,CASSLGNVFTEAFF,TGTGCCAGCAGCTTGGGGAATGTATTCACTGAAGCTTTCTTT
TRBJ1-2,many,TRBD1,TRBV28,CASSLGRDRGHGYTF,TGTGCCAGCAGTTTAGGTCGGGACAGGGGGCATGGCTACACCTTC
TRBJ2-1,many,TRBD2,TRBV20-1,CSTVPSGKHEQFF,TGCAGTACGGTTCCTAGCGGGAAGCATGAGCAGTTCTTC
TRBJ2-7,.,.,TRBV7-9,CASSLHPGPYEQYF,TGTGCCAGCAGCTTACACCCGGGCCCCTACGAGCAGTACTTC
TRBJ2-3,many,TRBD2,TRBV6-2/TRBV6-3,CASSPRLAGSDTQYF,TGTGCCAGCAGTCCGCGACTAGCGGGATCCGATACGCAGTATTTT
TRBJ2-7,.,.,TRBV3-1,CASSQDPPSEQYF,TGTGCCAGCAGCCAAGACCCCCCGAGCGAGCAGTACTTC
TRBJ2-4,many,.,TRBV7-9,CASSHTPSQSNIQYF,TGTGCCAGCAGCCACACCCCGTCGCAGTCAAACATTCAGTACTTC
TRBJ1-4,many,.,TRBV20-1,CSARDRRATNEKLFF,TGCAGTGCTAGAGATCGTCGGGCAACTAATGAAAAACTGTTTTTT
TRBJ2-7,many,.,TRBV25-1,CASSAAYEQYF,TGTGCCAGCAGTGCGGCGTACGAGCAGTACTTC
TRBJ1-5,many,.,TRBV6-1,CASSRTVGSNQPQHF,TGTGCCAGCAGTAGGACAGTTGGTAGCAATCAGCCCCAGCATTTT
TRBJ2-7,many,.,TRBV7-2,CASSLVSGSSYEQYF,TGTGCCAGCAGCTTAGTCAGCGGCAGCTCCTACGAGCAGTACTTC
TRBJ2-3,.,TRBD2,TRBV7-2,CASSFRRAGAGPDTQYF,TGTGCCAGCAGCTTCCGTCGTGCGGGAGCTGGACCAGATACGCAGTATTTT
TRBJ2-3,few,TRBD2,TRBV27,CASSLREGDTQYF,TGTGCCAGCAGTTTGCGGGAGGGGGATACGCAGTATTTT
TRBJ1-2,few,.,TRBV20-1,CSARGPRDGRDGYTF,TGCAGTGCTAGAGGCCCCCGGGACGGGAGGGATGGCTACACCTTC
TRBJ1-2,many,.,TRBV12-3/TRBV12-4,CASRPLFNYGYTF,TGTGCCAGCAGGCCCCTGTTTAACTATGGCTACACCTTC
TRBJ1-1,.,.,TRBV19,CASTRVVNTEAFF,TGTGCCAGCACCCGGGTCGTAAACACTGAAGCTTTCTTT
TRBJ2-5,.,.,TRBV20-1,CSARSRGGQGPQETQYF,TGCAGTGCTAGATCGCGGGGGGGACAGGGCCCCCAAGAGACCCAGTACTTC
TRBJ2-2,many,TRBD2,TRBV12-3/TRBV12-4,CASRGRTSGSGELFF,TGTGCCAGCAGAGGACGGACTAGCGGGAGCGGGGAGCTGTTTTTT
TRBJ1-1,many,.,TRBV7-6,CASSLSNSRVGTEAFF,TGTGCCAGCAGCTTAAGCAATTCGAGGGTTGGCACTGAAGCTTTCTTT
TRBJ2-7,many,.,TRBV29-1,CSVPRGADGVEQYF,TGCAGCGTTCCCAGGGGTGCGGACGGCGTCGAGCAGTACTTC
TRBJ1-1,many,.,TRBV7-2,CASSATLGTLGEAFF,TGTGCCAGCAGCGCCACTTTGGGGACCCTCGGCGAAGCTTTCTTT
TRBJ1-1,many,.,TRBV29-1,CSVLKEIGTEAFF,TGCAGCGTTTTAAAGGAGATTGGCACTGAAGCTTTCTTT
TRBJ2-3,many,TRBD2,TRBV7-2,CASSPAGWTDTQYF,TGTGCCAGCAGCCCAGCGGGGTGGACAGATACGCAGTATTTT
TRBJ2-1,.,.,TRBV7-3,CASSLSRLTDNEQFF,TGTGCCAGCAGCTTAAGCAGGTTGACGGACAATGAGCAGTTCTTC
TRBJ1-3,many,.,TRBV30,CAWTDGFSGNTIYF,TGTGCCTGGACGGACGGATTCTCTGGAAACACCATATATTTT
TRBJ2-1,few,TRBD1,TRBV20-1,CSASWDRGYNEQFF,TGCAGTGCTAGTTGGGACAGGGGGTACAATGAGCAGTTCTTC
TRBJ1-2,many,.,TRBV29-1,CSVVSVWVEDGYTF,TGCAGCGTTGTGTCGGTATGGGTAGAGGATGGCTACACCTTC
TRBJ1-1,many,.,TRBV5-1,CASSLEGQAVAFF,TGCGCCAGCAGCTTGGAAGGGCAGGCGGTAGCTTTCTTT
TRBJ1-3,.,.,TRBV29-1,CSVLISGNTIYF,TGCAGCGTCCTTATCTCTGGAAACACCATATATTTT
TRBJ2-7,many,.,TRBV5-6,CASSFGTPQTYEQYF,TGTGCCAGCAGCTTTGGGACACCTCAAACCTACGAGCAGTACTTC
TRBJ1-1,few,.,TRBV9,CASSVGVQGMGNTEAFF,TGTGCCAGCAGCGTAGGGGTCCAGGGTATGGGGAACACTGAAGCTTTCTTT
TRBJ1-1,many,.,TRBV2,CASSEALGGRGGAFF,TGTGCCAGCAGTGAAGCGCTTGGGGGGCGCGGCGGAGCTTTCTTT
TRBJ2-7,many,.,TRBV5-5,CASSFLIFYEQYF,TGTGCCAGCAGCTTTCTCATTTTCTACGAGCAGTACTTC
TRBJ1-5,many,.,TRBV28,CASGGHGNQPQHF,TGTGCCAGCGGGGGGCACGGCAATCAGCCCCAGCATTTT
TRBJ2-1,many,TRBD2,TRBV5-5,CASSSSGIDYNEQFF,TGTGCCAGCAGCTCTAGCGGAATAGACTACAATGAGCAGTTCTTC
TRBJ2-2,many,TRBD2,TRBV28,CASQQGGGTGELFF,TGTGCCAGCCAGCAAGGCGGGGGAACCGGGGAGCTGTTTTTT
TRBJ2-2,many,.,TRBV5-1,CASSFRADGSAGELFF,TGCGCCAGCAGCTTCAGGGCGGATGGGTCTGCCGGGGAGCTGTTTTTT